This T cell receptor beta chain was sequenced during a study of shared clonotypes between healthy human individuals. The length of the CDR3 is 16 residues. The V gene's germline CDR1 is SGDLS and CDR2 YYNGEE. V lost 0 bases, J lost 2 bases, and 5 bases stayed unmatched. An approximately 200 ng quantity of DNA, tens of thousands of T cell genomes, went into the sorted-subset replicate PCRs. Sequenced by immunoSEQ multiplex PCR; TCRdb stores in-frame clones only, minus some. The sample yields around 2.5 million clones, approximately 93% seen once. This clonotype was obtained from a man between 18 and 35 years old in good health. Some clones in this sample may be carry-over from other donors' samples. Sequenced input: naive CD4+ T cells from PBMCs. The subset was: CD45RA+ positively selected. The chain joins TRBV9 to TRBJ2-1; 7 bases are a match to TRBD2. CDR3 amino acids: CASSVDLTSAYNEQFF. DNA of the CDR3: TGTGCCAGCAGCGTAGATCTTACTAGCGCCTACAATGAGCAGTTCTTC.